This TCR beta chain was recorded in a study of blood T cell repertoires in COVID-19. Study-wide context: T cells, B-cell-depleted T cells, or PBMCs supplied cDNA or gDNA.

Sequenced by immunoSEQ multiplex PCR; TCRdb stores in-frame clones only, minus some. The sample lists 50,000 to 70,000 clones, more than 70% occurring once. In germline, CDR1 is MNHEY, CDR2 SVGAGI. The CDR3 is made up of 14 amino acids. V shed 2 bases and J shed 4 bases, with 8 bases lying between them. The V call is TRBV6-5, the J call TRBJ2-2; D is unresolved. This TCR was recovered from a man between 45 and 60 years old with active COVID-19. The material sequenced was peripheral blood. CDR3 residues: CASSYEASTGELFF. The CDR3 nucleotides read TGTGCCAGCAGTTACGAAGCATCCACCGGGGAGCTGTTTTTT.